The clone carrying this TCR beta chain appeared once. This sample was included in a study of sequential checkpoint blockade in melanoma. At the level of the study: Arm A got nivolumab then ipilimumab; arm B the reverse, 1:1.

The trim removed 3 bases at V and 4 bases at J, leaving 7 bases unmatched. The germline V gene has CDR1 SQVTM and CDR2 ANQGSEA. The CDR3 consists of 14 residues. Treatment: randomized to nivolumab then ipilimumab (arm A) or the reverse (arm B). Generated by immunoSEQ multiplex PCR, the TCRdb table keeps only in-frame clones and is missing some. The table lists roughly 5,100 clones, about 80% of them singletons, with 54% in the top ten. The chain combines TRBV29-1 with TRBJ1-1, with 8 bases matching TRBD1. This TCR was recovered from a human patient with melanoma. Some clones in this sample may be carry-over from other donors' samples. The specimen was CD8+ T cells sorted from blood (inferred from file names), collected from a patient given nivolumab and ipilimumab in sequence. The CDR3 sequence: CSVDVTGEGTEAFF. The CDR3 nucleotides are TGCAGCGTTGATGTGACAGGGGAGGGCACTGAAGCTTTCTTT.